This TCR beta chain stems from a study of blood T cell repertoires in COVID-19 (dated by TCRdb to between 2020 and 2021). A note on the overall study: Samples covering the acute and convalescent phases of COVID-19 were provided by collaborators in the United States, Italy and Spain. The repertoires were released in a freely available public database meant as a resource for research on the immune response to SARS-CoV-2. The samples were drawn from two sources: the first 160 participants of the ongoing ImmuneRACE study, and fewer than 1,500 subjects contributed by 6 global collaborators. Subjects who had been exposed to COVID-19, were actively infected with it, or had recovered from it provided the deeply sampled blood TCRbeta repertoires that made up the dataset. Nearly every sample came with metadata listing a de-identified subject ID, COVID-19 status, age in years and sex. Where available, HLA class I and class II types were taken from metadata supplied by the sample provider and were not determined by assay-based typing. The material from the prospective study consisted of cDNA or gDNA derived from T cells, B-cell-depleted T cells, or PBMCs. The paper's findings and limits, for the study overall: How much clinical and demographic metadata was included differed by source and by participant, and the metadata was provided uncurated.

Trimming at the junction amounts to 2 bases on V and 7 bases on J, and the germline ends lie 12 bases apart. In the germline V gene, CDR1 corresponds to MNHNS and CDR2 to SASEGT. From its cysteine to its phenylalanine, the CDR3 spans 14 amino acids. Only CDR3 DNA remains: 42 bases, in frame from the first base. In Seattle, one collaborating source enrolled patients while the infection was active and tracked those patients longitudinally over the course of disease. The collaborating institutions used their own protocols to collect whole blood in K2EDTA tubes. For TCRbeta analysis, collaborators shipped samples as frozen whole blood, isolated PBMCs, or DNA extracted from either of those sample types. The immunoSEQ Assay, a bias-controlled multiplex PCR, was used to amplify TCRbeta CDR3 regions from genomic DNA. The authors' analysis ran thus. Nucleated cell counts per sample were estimated from amplification of reference gene primers within the assay. To quantify the absolute abundance of each unique TCRbeta CDR3 rearrangement, sequence reads were collapsed and filtered. For each sample, productive Simpson clonality was calculated by taking the square root of Simpson's diversity index across productive rearrangements. TCRdb provides this immuneACCESS table in a form limited to in-frame rearrangements. Some clones are lacking; in checked studies, under half of them reflect an unresolved V gene, and why the rest are absent is not known. D and trimming were read from the DNA, whereas the V and J calls and clone size are those reported in that table. This sample lists roughly 180,000 clones; 94% were detected once. The ten most abundant clones make up about 0.76% of the sample.

Points on this clone: Its antigen remains unidentified. Per-base qualities were not stored, and no clone one base away is much larger.

The sequence links TRBV6-1 to TRBJ1-5; TRBD1 is possibly the D segment (6 matching bases). Sequenced sample: peripheral blood. This receptor was taken from a young man with COVID-19, enrolled during active disease. The DNA sequence follows: TGTGCCAGCAGTGAAACAGGGATGAGACAGCCCCAGCATTTT. Translation gives CASSETGMRQPQHF.